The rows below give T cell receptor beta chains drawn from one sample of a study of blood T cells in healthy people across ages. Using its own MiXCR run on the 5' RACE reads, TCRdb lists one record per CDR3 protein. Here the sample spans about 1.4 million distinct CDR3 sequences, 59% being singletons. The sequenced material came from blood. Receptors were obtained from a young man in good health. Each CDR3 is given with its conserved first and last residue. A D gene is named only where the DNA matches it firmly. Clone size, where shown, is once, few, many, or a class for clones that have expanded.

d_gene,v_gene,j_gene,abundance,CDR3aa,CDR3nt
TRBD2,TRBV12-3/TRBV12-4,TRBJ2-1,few,CASSLAPVGLANYEQFF,TGTGCCAGCAGTTTAGCGCCAGTAGGACTAGCCAATTATGAGCAGTTCTTC
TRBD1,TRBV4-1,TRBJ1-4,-,CASSQTGVNEKLFF,TGCGCCAGCAGCCAAACAGGGGTCAATGAAAAACTGTTTTTT
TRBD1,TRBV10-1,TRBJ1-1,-,CASSDTGVNTEAFF,TGCGCCAGCAGTGATACAGGGGTGAACACTGAAGCTTTCTTT
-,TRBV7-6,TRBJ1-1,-,CASSSGSLQGVEAFF,TGTGCCAGCAGCTCCGGAAGCTTACAGGGAGTGGAAGCTTTCTTT
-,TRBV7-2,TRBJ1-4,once,CASSLGRAAHNEKLFF,TGTGCCAGCAGCCTGGGGAGGGCAGCGCATAATGAAAAACTGTTTTTT
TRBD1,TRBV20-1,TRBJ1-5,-,CSASGTGGYQPQHF,TGCAGTGCTAGCGGGACAGGGGGATATCAGCCCCAGCATTTT
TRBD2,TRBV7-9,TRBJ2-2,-,CASSLVLADTGELFF,TGTGCCAGCAGCTTAGTACTAGCGGACACCGGGGAGCTGTTTTTT
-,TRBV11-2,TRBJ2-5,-,CASSSSVWDQETQYF,TGTGCCAGCAGCTCAAGCGTGTGGGATCAAGAGACCCAGTACTTC
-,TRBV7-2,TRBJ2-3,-,CASSLGIQGPDTQYF,TGTGCCAGCAGCTTGGGGATACAGGGCCCAGATACGCAGTATTTT
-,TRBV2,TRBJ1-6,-,CASTMGLLNSPLHF,TGTGCCAGCACTATGGGACTGTTAAATTCACCCCTCCACTTT
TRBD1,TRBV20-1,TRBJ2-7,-,CSARPTGTGIYEQYF,TGCAGTGCTAGACCGACCGGGACAGGGATCTACGAGCAGTACTTC
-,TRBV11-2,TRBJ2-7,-,CASSPRVSGEQYF,TGTGCCAGCAGCCCCAGGGTCTCCGGCGAGCAGTACTTC
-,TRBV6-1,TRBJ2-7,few,CASSLRASVYEQYF,TGTGCCAGCAGTCTCCGGGCTAGCGTCTACGAGCAGTACTTC
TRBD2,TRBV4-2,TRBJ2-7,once,CASSQGQLGLAGAEQYF,TGTGCCAGCAGCCAAGGGCAGCTCGGACTAGCGGGGGCCGAGCAGTACTTC
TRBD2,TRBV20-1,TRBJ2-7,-,CSASDPVDSGDSYEQYF,TGCAGTGCTAGCGACCCGGTGGATAGCGGGGACTCCTACGAGCAGTACTTC
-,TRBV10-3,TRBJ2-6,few,CAISVEGVGANVLTF,TGTGCCATCAGTGTGGAAGGGGTTGGGGCCAACGTCCTGACTTTC
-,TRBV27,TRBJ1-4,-,CASSHPYHRNEKLFF,TGTGCCAGCAGTCACCCGTACCACCGTAATGAAAAACTGTTTTTT
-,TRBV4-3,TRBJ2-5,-,CASSQLPRGPGETQYF,TGCGCCAGCAGCCAACTTCCCCGGGGCCCGGGGGAGACCCAGTACTTC
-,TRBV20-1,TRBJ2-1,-,CSASRQRQETQFF,TGCAGTGCTAGCCGCCAGCGGCAAGAGACACAGTTCTTC
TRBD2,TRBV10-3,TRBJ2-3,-,CAISGGAGGPGDTQYF,TGTGCCATCAGCGGGGGAGCGGGAGGGCCGGGAGATACGCAGTATTTT
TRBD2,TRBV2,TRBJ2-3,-,CASGQAGSTDTQYF,TGTGCCAGCGGCCAAGCGGGAAGCACAGATACGCAGTATTTT
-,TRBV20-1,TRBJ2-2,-,CSASKQGNTGELFF,TGCAGTGCAAGCAAACAGGGGAACACCGGGGAGCTGTTTTTT